One and the same sample provided the 12 T cell receptor beta chains below, sequenced in a study of cytomegalovirus exposure and HLA in healthy donors. The PCR contained 60 Vbeta and 13 Jbeta primers. Libraries were prepared by immunoSEQ multiplex PCR; TCRdb keeps only in-frame clonotypes and omits some of them. The repertoire holds around 110,000 clones, roughly 80% seen once, with roughly 23% in the top ten. Sequenced: PBMCs. The receptor set was obtained from a man aged 30-40 years in good health and CMV-seropositive.

In the case of this clone: The sample holds other DNA sequences that translate to the same CDR3. The gene calls are TRBV11-2 and TRBJ2-2, with D maybe TRBD1 (5 bases). V lost 3 bases, J lost 1 base, and 9 bases lay in between. The CDR3 is 15 residues long. The germline V gene has CDR1 SGHAT and CDR2 FQNNGV. CDR3 loop: CASSLRQGNTGELFF. The CDR3 DNA follows: TGTGCCAGCAGCTTGAGGCAGGGGAACACCGGGGAGCTGTTTTTT.

This clone showed up just a few times. The chain uses TRBV12-5 and TRBJ2-5, with a tentative D call TRBD1 (6 bases). Germline values: CDR1 LGHNT, CDR2 FRNRAP. The germline V and J ends were trimmed by 1 base and 2 bases, with 11 bases remaining between them. The CDR3 totals 15 residues. The CDR3 DNA is TGTGCTAGTGGTTTGGAAACCGGGACACAAGAGACCCAGTACTTC. It is translated as CASGLETGTQETQYF.

The V and J genes are TRBV21-1 and TRBJ2-3; the tabulated D call, TRBD2, remains unverified against the DNA. TRBV21-1 is a recognized pseudogene. The CDR3 sequence is 18 residues long. The CDR3 DNA sequence: TGTGCCAGCAGCAAAGGGAGTCTAGCGGGGGCCATCACAGATACGCAGTATTTT. Translation gives CASSKGSLAGAITDTQYF.

The V and J genes are TRBV28 and TRBJ1-2; 8 positions match TRBD1. The CDR3 runs 15 residues. V gave up 5 bases and J gave up 7 bases; unmatched junction bases: 12. Per germline, CDR1 MDHEN and CDR2 SYDVKM. Here the CDR3 DNA reads TGTGCCAGCAGTGAACAGGGGGACAAAAAACCTGGCTACACCTTC. Residues: CASSEQGDKKPGYTF.

The chain joins TRBV5-3 to TRBJ1-1; 7 bases fit TRBD1. TRBV5-3 is an open reading frame whose function is uncertain. The CDR3 has 14 residues. The J segment lost 3 bases and the V segment lost 4 bases, leaving 6 bases of the junction unmatched. The DNA for the CDR3 is TGTGCCAGAAGCCCGGGACAGCAGTACACTGAAGCTTTCTTT. Translating it yields CARSPGQQYTEAFF.

The chain is built from TRBV6-5 and TRBJ2-3; a possible D gene is TRBD1 (6 bases). From germline, CDR1 is MNHEY and CDR2 SVGAGI. V shed 6 bases and J shed 1 base, with 11 bases lying between them. The CDR3 is 14 residues long. The DNA of the CDR3 is TGTGCCAGCAGCCTGACAGGAGGCACAGATACGCAGTATTTT. It is translated as CASSLTGGTDTQYF.

This clone was seen just once. CDR3 residues: CASSSRVGNEKLFF. CDR3 in DNA: TGCGCCAGCAGCTCGAGGGTTGGTAATGAAAAACTGTTTTTT. The chain has TRBV5-1 and TRBJ1-4, with D unresolved. Trimming took 3 bases from V and 4 from J, leaving 10 bases between them. This CDR3 has 14 amino acids. Per germline, CDR1 SGHRS and CDR2 YFSETQ.

V usage is TRBV5-1 and J usage is TRBJ1-2; TRBD1 matches 8 bases. CDR3 length: 15 residues. Trimming took 0 bases from V and 8 from J; bases not matched to a gene: 9. Germline CDR1 reads SGHRS; CDR2 reads YFSETQ. The CDR3 DNA is TGCGCCAGCAGCTTGGTTACCCAGGGGGCATTGGGCTACACCTTC. Amino acid sequence: CASSLVTQGALGYTF. The whole variable domain, remainder taken from reference TRBV5-1 and TRBJ1-2, is KAGVTQTPRYLIKTRGQQVTLSCSPISGHRSVSWYQQTPGQGLQFLFEYFSETQRNKGNFPGRFSGRQFSNSRSEMNVSTLELGDSALYLCASSLVTQGALGYTFGSGTRLTVV.

The chain links TRBV7-2 to TRBJ2-7; the match to TRBD1 covers 8 bases. CDR3 size: 15 residues. V dropped 2 bases and J dropped 4; count of bases not matched to a gene: 7. The germline gives CDR1 SGHTA, CDR2 FQGNSA. The CDR3 protein is CASSLYTGGNYEQYV. Here the CDR3 DNA reads TGTGCCAGCAGCTTATATACAGGGGGGAATTACGAGCAGTACGTC.

V and J are TRBV21-1 and TRBJ2-7; the table names TRBD2, a call not compared with the DNA. TRBV21-1 constitutes a pseudogene. The CDR3 sequence is 11 residues long. The CDR3 sequence is CASSNRGPQYF. The CDR3 DNA reads as TGTGCCAGCAGCAACAGAGGGCCGCAGTACTTC.

This clone has just one count. J is TRBJ2-1 and V is TRBV5-1; 11 bases match TRBD2. CDR3 length: 14 amino acids. Looked up from germline, CDR1 is SGHRS and CDR2 is YFSETQ. After removal of 3 bases from V and 5 bases from J, the junction contained 1 base not matched to a gene. The CDR3 region is CASSWGLADNEQFF. CDR3 DNA sequence: TGCGCCAGCAGCTGGGGACTAGCGGACAATGAGCAGTTCTTC.

The rearrangement joins TRBV30 to TRBJ1-2, with D perhaps matching TRBD1 (6 bases). Germline lookup yields CDR1 GTSNPN and CDR2 SVGIG (reference sequence). Deletions cut 3 bases from V and 5 bases from J, with 10 bases between. The CDR3 length is 12 residues. CDR3 DNA sequence: TGTGCCTGGAGACGGACAGCATATGGCTACACCTTC. Amino acids: CAWRRTAYGYTF.